These 21 T cell receptor beta chains originate from one sample sequenced in a study of tumor-infiltrating lymphocytes in primary liver carcinoma. Bulk tissue was left unsorted, and RNA and DNA were co-extracted from 20-30 mg of it. The input was around 500 ng total RNA; TCR beta cDNA was made from it with a constant-region primer. Construction of TCR beta libraries relied on three successive nested multiplex PCR rounds employing slightly modified ARM-PCR. Investigators reported that the first two PCR rounds, at 10 cycles each, used TRBV1-TRBV30 forward primers with a C-beta reverse primer. TCRdb called the multiplex PCR reads again in MiXCR, with one record for every CDR3 protein. Of about 92,000 distinct CDR3 sequences listed, about 70% are singletons. The sequencing sample was made of tumor-adjacent normal liver tissue. These TCRs come from a man aged 35-49 years with primary liver carcinoma and hepatitis B virus infection.

At least ten counts were recorded for this clonotype. J is TRBJ2-3 and V is TRBV5-4; D call uncertain. CDR3 size: 12 residues. Germline V gene lookup returns CDR1 SGHNT and CDR2 YYREEE (reference sequence). Trimming removed 4 bases at V and 5 bases at J, with 8 bases between. CDR3 sequence reads: CASSPPGDTQYF. Here the CDR3 DNA reads TGTGCCAGCAGCCCCCCGGGAGATACGCAGTATTTT.

As for this clonotype: Relative to the germline gene, one junction end is altered; a read error may explain this. CDR3 region: CTSSHKRGANEKLFF. The CDR3 DNA is TGTACCAGCAGCCACAAGAGGGGAGCTAATGAGAAACTGTTTTTT. The chain is built from TRBV11-1 and TRBJ1-4; the D gene is possibly TRBD1 (5 bases). In germline, CDR1 is SGHAT, CDR2 FQDESV (reference sequence). The CDR3 consists of 15 residues.

This sequence joins TRBV11-1 and TRBJ2-3, with 9 positions matching TRBD2. Germline V gene lookup returns CDR1 SGHAT and CDR2 FQDESV (reference sequence). The V and J ends lost 6 bases and 8 bases, in that order; junction bases with no gene match: 9. The CDR3 extends over 14 amino acids. Written as DNA, the CDR3 is TGTGCCAGCAGTTACGGGACTAGCAAAGGTACGCAGTATTTT. Protein product: CASSYGTSKGTQYF.

This rearrangement joins TRBV7-3 to TRBJ2-1, with 8 bases aligning to TRBD2. V shed 5 bases, J shed 8 bases, and the junction held 2 bases outside the gene matches. CDR3 size: 12 residues. Germline V gene data show CDR1 as SGHTA and CDR2 as FQGTGA. CDR3 protein: CASSPGRDEQFF. The CDR3 nucleotides read TGTGCCAGCAGCCCCGGGAGGGATGAGCAGTTCTTC.

Details on this clonotype: A read error may account for a junction end that differs from germline. The V call is TRBV4-2, the J call TRBJ2-3, with D possibly being TRBD2 (5 bases). The CDR3 contains 15 residues. Germline loops: CDR1 LGHNA, CDR2 YNFKEQ. The CDR3 is CARSEGRESTDTRYF. DNA for the CDR3: TGTGCCAGAAGCGAAGGACGGGAAAGCACAGATACGCGGTATTTT.

This chain links TRBV11-1 with TRBJ2-7; 9 positions match TRBD2. This CDR3 contains 14 residues. The germline gives CDR1 SGHAT, CDR2 FQDESV (reference sequence). V trimming: 5 bases; J trimming: 4 bases; junction bases outside the gene matches: 6. CDR3 in amino acids: CASSPDSGGYEQYV. For the CDR3, the DNA is TGTGCCAGCAGCCCTGACAGCGGGGGGTACGAGCAGTACGTC.

As to this clonotype: A much more abundant neighbour one base away suggests this may be a read error. V usage is TRBV12-3 or TRBV12-4 and J usage is TRBJ2-5; a possible D gene is TRBD1 (6 bases). Trimming took off 3 bases at V and 6 bases at J, with 11 bases between the two ends. This CDR3 is built from 13 residues. The DNA of the CDR3 is TGTGCCAGCAGTTTTAGGGGGAAGAAGACCCAGTACTTC. Its protein is CASSFRGKKTQYF.

A single count supports this clonotype. A much more abundant neighbour one base away suggests this may be a read error. The V and J genes are TRBV6-1 and TRBJ2-2; D might be TRBD2 (6 bases). V lost 2 bases, J lost 5 bases, and 9 bases lay in between. The CDR3 sequence is 14 residues long. CDR1 MNHNS and CDR2 SASEGT come from the germline V gene. The CDR3 is CASSEREATGELFF. Here the CDR3 DNA reads TGTGCCAGCAGTGAAAGGGAGGCTACCGGGGAGCTGTTTTTT.

This clonotype was recorded only once. Being one base from a much bigger clone, this may be a read error. The V gene is TRBV6-5, the J gene TRBJ2-3, with a possible D match to TRBD2 (5 bases). This CDR3 has 14 residues. Per germline, CDR1 MNHEY and CDR2 SVGAGI. CDR3 sequence: CASKVDYGADMQYF. The CDR3 region has the DNA TGTGCCAGCAAGGTCGACTACGGTGCAGATATGCAGTATTTT.

The chain joins TRBV6-6 to TRBJ2-7; D remains unclear. V was trimmed by 7 bases and J by 0 bases, leaving 25 bases between them. The CDR3 is 18 amino acids. The V gene's germline CDR1 is MNHNY and CDR2 SVGAGI (reference sequence). The CDR3 nucleotides read TGTGCCAGCAATCCTGAAAGACCAGCGACCCGGAGCTCCTACGAGCAGTACTTC. Its translation: CASNPERPATRSSYEQYF.

About this clonotype: The CDR3 carries no conserved terminal phenylalanine or tryptophan, so it likely arises from a read error. The rearrangement links TRBV28 to TRBJ2-7, with 7 bases aligning to TRBD1. After removal of 4 bases from V and 0 bases from J, the junction contained 15 bases not matched to a gene. The CDR3 loop spans 18 amino acids. CDR1 is MDHEN, CDR2 SYDVKM, per germline. CDR3 sequence (DNA): TGTGCCAGCAGTTCCCGGGACAGTAAAGACTGGAGCTCCTACGAGCAGTACATC. It encodes CASSSRDSKDWSSYEQYI.

A word on this clonotype: One junction end disagrees with the germline gene, perhaps due to a read error. This sequence joins TRBV12-3 or TRBV12-4 and TRBJ2-7; possibly TRBD1 for D (5 bases). This CDR3 is built from 12 residues. The CDR3 nucleotides read TGTACCAGCAATGTAGACAGTTACGAGCAGTACTTC. This codes for CTSNVDSYEQYF.

The sample holds one count of this clonotype. A much larger clone differs from this one at a single base, so this may be a read error. The gene calls are TRBV14 and TRBJ2-3; no firm D call. The V gene lost 3 bases and the J gene lost 14 bases, with 18 bases spanning the gap. Germline V gives CDR1 SGHDN, CDR2 FVKESK. This CDR3 has 13 residues. CDR3 protein: CASSHLRQSPPYF. For the CDR3, the DNA is TGTGCCAGCAGCCACCTCCGACAATCACCGCCGTATTTT.

Comments on this clonotype: A read error may produce the germline difference seen at one junction end. This chain uses TRBV5-6 with TRBJ2-1; D not certain. CDR1 SGHDT and CDR2 YYEEEE come from the germline V gene. The CDR3 contains 16 residues. This CDR3 reads CVSSPVVVSSYNEQFF. The CDR3 nucleotides are TGTGTCAGCAGCCCAGTGGTAGTGAGCTCCTACAATGAGCAGTTCTTC.

Regarding this clonotype: One base away lies a much larger clone, so this may be a sequencing read error. The chain has TRBV4-1 and TRBJ2-6, with D unresolved. Germline CDR1 is MGHRA and CDR2 is YSYEKL. This CDR3 spans 16 amino acids. V lost 4 bases to trimming and J lost 4 bases, with 14 bases between them. DNA of the CDR3: TGCGCCAGCAGCCGTTCCCAACAGCACGGGGCCAACGTCCTGACTTTC. Its translation: CASSRSQQHGANVLTF.

This clonotype is medium-sized. The chain recombines TRBV11-2 with TRBJ2-2; the D is unclear. Trimming removed 4 bases at V and 0 bases at J, with 3 bases between. The CDR3 is made up of 13 amino acids. The germline V gene encodes CDR1 SGHAT and CDR2 FQNNGV. The CDR3 nucleotides are TGTGCCAGCAGCTACACGAACACCGGGGAGCTGTTTTTT. It codes for CASSYTNTGELFF.

To note about this clonotype: One end of the junction fails to match germline, which may point to a read error. J is TRBJ2-5 and V is TRBV6-1; no firm D call. The length of the CDR3 is 13 residues. Looked up from germline, CDR1 is MNHNS and CDR2 is SASEGT. The CDR3 DNA is TGTGCCAGCATCCAGAGGTACCAAGAGGCCCAGTACTTC. Translated: CASIQRYQEAQYF.

The chain combines TRBV12-3 or TRBV12-4 with TRBJ2-7; possibly TRBD1 for D (6 bases). V lost 6 bases and J lost 5, with 17 bases in between. The CDR3 length is 14 residues. This chain's CDR3 is CASSTGCLRDEQYF. CDR3 DNA sequence: TGTGCCAGCAGCACAGGGTGTCTCAGGGACGAGCAGTACTTC.

As for this clonotype: A junction end diverges from the germline sequence, so it may reflect a read error. CDR3 in amino acids: CASSPQAIGREETHYF. The DNA for the CDR3 is TGTGCCAGCAGCCCCCAAGCGATTGGGAGGGAGGAGACCCATTACTTC. This sequence joins TRBV11-2 and TRBJ2-5; 7 bases fit TRBD2. The germline V gene has CDR1 SGHAT and CDR2 FQNNGV. The CDR3 is 16 amino acids.

With regard to this clonotype: At one end, the junction sequence differs from germline, possibly due to a read error. The J gene is TRBJ2-7, the V gene TRBV4-2; TRBD1 agrees at 8 bases. The CDR3 contains 15 residues. The germline gives CDR1 LGHNA, CDR2 YNFKEQ. CDR3 residues: CVSSQQGQDFYEEYF. The CDR3, as DNA: TGTGTCAGCAGCCAGCAGGGACAGGATTTCTACGAGGAGTACTTC.

In its sample, this clonotype was seen once. V and J are TRBV28 and TRBJ2-1, with 14 bases identical to TRBD2. V lost 4 bases and J lost 5; bases outside the gene matches: 10. The CDR3 has 18 residues. Germline CDR1 reads MDHEN; CDR2 reads SYDVKM. CDR3 nucleotides: TGTGCCAGCAGTTCGGGGACTAGCGGGAGCGCTTCCAACAATGAGCAGTTCTTC. It encodes CASSSGTSGSASNNEQFF.